The 28 T cell receptor beta chains below come from one sample, sequenced in a study of T cell responses to AZD1222 COVID-19 vaccine. Sequenced by immunoSEQ multiplex PCR; TCRdb stores in-frame clones only, minus some. The sample has approximately 150,000 clones; around 90% are singletons. The sample consisted of peripheral blood, taken 28 days after the second AZD1222 dose. These receptors were taken from an adult who received the AZD1222 COVID-19 vaccine.

This chain joins TRBV2 and TRBJ1-3, with D unclear. Germline V gene data show CDR1 as SNHLY and CDR2 as FYNNEI. Trimming stripped 3 bases from V and 0 bases from J, with 9 bases between. The CDR3 totals 15 residues. The CDR3, as DNA: TGTGCCAGCAGTGATCGGGGATACTCTGGAAACACCATATATTTT. Amino acids: CASSDRGYSGNTIYF.

V and J are TRBV9 and TRBJ1-2, with D possibly matching TRBD1 (5 bases). V was shortened by 4 bases and J by 0 bases, with 22 bases between the two germline ends. Germline CDR1 is SGDLS and CDR2 is YYNGEE. The CDR3 consists of 18 residues. The CDR3 region is CASSTLRTGRGPNYGYTF. For the CDR3, the DNA is TGTGCCAGCAGCACACTCAGGACGGGACGGGGACCTAACTATGGCTACACCTTC.

The chain couples TRBV6-5 to TRBJ1-2; D might be TRBD1 (6 bases). In germline, CDR1 is MNHEY, CDR2 SVGAGI. The CDR3 sequence is 15 residues long. Trimming pared 1 base from V and 6 bases from J, leaving 15 bases between. CDR3 residues: CASSYFARPGDGYTF. The DNA of the CDR3 is TGTGCCAGCAGTTACTTCGCCCGCCCAGGGGATGGCTACACCTTC.

The chain joins TRBV6-5 to TRBJ1-5; D is undetermined. V was pared by 6 bases and J by 3 bases, with 12 bases between. Germline V gene sequence: CDR1 MNHEY, CDR2 SVGAGI. The CDR3 runs to 14 residues. In nucleotides, the CDR3 is TGTGCCAGCAGCCCATCATCAAACAATCAGCCCCAGCATTTT. It encodes CASSPSSNNQPQHF.

V and J are TRBV5-1 and TRBJ2-3; 8 bases are a match to TRBD2. The CDR3 runs to 14 residues. V was pared by 5 bases and J by 3 bases, with 5 bases of the junction left unmatched. The germline V gene has CDR1 SGHRS and CDR2 YFSETQ. CDR3 region: CASRGGGFTDTQYF. Here the CDR3 DNA reads TGCGCCAGCAGGGGCGGGGGGTTTACAGATACGCAGTATTTT.

CDR3 sequence: CASSLPGTGINTIYF. The CDR3 coding sequence is TGTGCCAGCAGCTTGCCCGGGACAGGGATCAACACCATATATTTT. The rearrangement links TRBV5-8 to TRBJ1-3; 9 bases map to TRBD1. CDR1 is SGHTS and CDR2 is YDEGEE in the germline V gene. The CDR3 runs to 15 residues. Losses at the gene ends were 1 base for V and 7 bases for J; bases not matched to a gene: 6.

The V call is TRBV5-8, the J call TRBJ2-7; TRBD1 might be the D (6 bases). The CDR3 spans 15 residues. Trimming removed 4 bases at V and 1 base at J, with 15 bases between. Germline CDR1 and CDR2: SGHTS and YDEGEE. The CDR3 sequence: CASSPRDKGSYEQYF. The CDR3 DNA follows: TGTGCCAGCAGCCCCCGGGACAAGGGTTCCTACGAGCAGTACTTC.

V usage is TRBV5-6 and J usage is TRBJ2-5; the D gene is possibly TRBD1 (6 bases). CDR1 and CDR2 (germline): SGHDT, YYEEEE. This CDR3 contains 13 residues. Trimming took 7 bases from V and 4 from J, leaving 14 bases between them. The CDR3 DNA follows: TGTGCCAGCGGATCCGGGACACTAGAGACCCAGTACTTC. Its protein product is CASGSGTLETQYF.

This rearrangement joins TRBV29-1 to TRBJ1-2; D not resolved. The CDR3 runs 12 residues. Germline V lookup: CDR1 SQVTM, CDR2 ANQGSEA. Trimming shortened V by 4 bases and J by 6 bases, and 12 bases separated the two germline ends. CDR3 sequence reads: CSVVGGQDGYTF. As DNA, the CDR3 is TGCAGCGTTGTTGGAGGGCAAGATGGCTACACCTTC. The variable domain in full, with the rest retrieved from reference TRBV29-1 and TRBJ1-2, is SAVISQKPSRDICQRGTSLTIQCQVDSQVTMMFWYRQQPGQSLTLIATANQGSEATYESGFVIDKFPISRPNLTFSTLTVSNMSPEDSSIYLCSVVGGQDGYTFGSGTRLTVV.

The chain couples TRBV3-1 (or the pseudogene TRBV3-2) to TRBJ2-2, with D perhaps TRBD1 (5 bases). Germline V gene data show CDR1 as LGHDT and CDR2 as YNNKEL (reference sequence). CDR3 length: 16 residues. V lost 3 bases, J lost 1 base, and 12 bases lay in between. The CDR3 bases are TGTGCCAGCAGCCAGTGGGGCTTTCAGAACACCGGGGAGCTGTTTTTT. Protein: CASSQWGFQNTGELFF.

In this sample, this clone turned up once. This chain uses TRBV3-1 (or the pseudogene TRBV3-2) with TRBJ1-1; D not certain. The CDR3 consists of 15 residues. Germline V gives CDR1 LGHDT, CDR2 YNNKEL (reference sequence). Trimming pared 1 base from V and 1 base from J, leaving 10 bases between. CDR3 sequence (DNA): TGTGCCAGCAGCCAAGGAAGGTACAGGAACACTGAAGCTTTCTTT. Its translation: CASSQGRYRNTEAFF.

This chain joins TRBV5-6 and TRBJ1-4; D is perhaps TRBD1 (5 bases). Germline values: CDR1 SGHDT, CDR2 YYEEEE. V shed 4 bases and J shed 8 bases, with 18 bases lying between them. The CDR3 has 15 residues. CDR3 sequence: CASSTGQSVGEKLFF. CDR3 bases: TGTGCCAGCAGCACCGGACAATCGGTGGGGGAAAAACTGTTTTTT.

The chain recombines TRBV5-1 with TRBJ2-2, with 7 bases matching TRBD1. The V and J ends lost 5 bases and 6 bases, in that order; junction bases with no gene match: 7. This CDR3 has 14 amino acids. Germline V gene sequence: CDR1 SGHRS, CDR2 YFSETQ. The CDR3 nucleotides read TGCGCCAGCAGTCGTAGACAGGGCGCCGGGGAGCTGTTTTTT. It specifies CASSRRQGAGELFF.

This sequence joins TRBV3-1 (or the pseudogene TRBV3-2) and TRBJ2-5, with TRBD2 matching over 8 bases. The CDR3 covers 15 residues. J gave up 1 base and V 0 bases, and 1 base lay outside the gene matches. Germline CDR1 LGHDT, CDR2 YNNKEL (reference sequence). The CDR3 protein is CASSQEGLGQETQYF. The CDR3 DNA reads TGTGCCAGCAGCCAAGAGGGACTAGGCCAAGAGACCCAGTACTTC.

The chain employs TRBV7-2 and TRBJ1-5, with D possibly TRBD1 on 5 matching bases. Germline V gene data show CDR1 as SGHTA and CDR2 as FQGNSA. CDR3 length: 12 residues. V lost 5 bases to trimming and J lost 6 bases, with 8 bases between them. CDR3 coding DNA: TGTGCCAGCAGCCAAGGGGTTCAGCCCCAGCATTTT. Translated, it gives CASSQGVQPQHF. Full variable domain (missing parts from reference TRBV7-2 and TRBJ1-5): GAGVSQSPSNKVTEKGKDVELRCDPISGHTALYWYRQSLGQGLEFLIYFQGNSAPDKSGLPSDRFSAERTGGSVSTLTIQRTQQEDSAVYLCASSQGVQPQHFGDGTRLSIL.

This clone was seen more than once but under ten times. The genes are TRBV18 and TRBJ1-4; D uncertain. V was pared by 2 bases and J by 7 bases, with 14 bases between. The germline V gene encodes CDR1 KGHSH and CDR2 LQKENI. The CDR3 is 15 residues long. CDR3: CASSPRTGMGEKLFF. The CDR3 nucleotides read TGTGCCAGCTCACCAAGGACGGGAATGGGTGAAAAACTGTTTTTT.

The chain carries TRBV3-1 (or the pseudogene TRBV3-2) and TRBJ1-4, with 10 bases lining up with TRBD1. Losses at the gene ends were 2 bases for V and 6 bases for J; bases not matched to a gene: 3. The CDR3 runs 15 residues. From germline, CDR1 is LGHDT and CDR2 YNNKEL (reference sequence). The CDR3 loop is CASSQRGTGDEKLFF. CDR3 DNA: TGTGCCAGCAGCCAAAGAGGGACAGGGGATGAAAAACTGTTTTTT.

The chain joins TRBV15 to TRBJ1-2; D gene unclear. CDR3 length: 15 amino acids. Trimming cost V 5 bases and J 4 bases, with 17 bases left between them. Germline lookup yields CDR1 LNHNV and CDR2 YYDKDF (reference sequence). This CDR3 is CATSEGMTAGYGYTF. Here the CDR3 DNA reads TGTGCCACCAGCGAAGGCATGACCGCGGGCTATGGCTACACCTTC.

The J gene is TRBJ2-1, the V gene TRBV15; 7 nucleotides align to TRBD1. Per the germline V gene, CDR1 is LNHNV and CDR2 is YYDKDF (reference sequence). J was trimmed by 8 bases and V by 0 bases; bases with no gene match: 13. The CDR3 sequence is 17 residues long. The CDR3 loop reads CATSRDYSVTGVHEQFF. The CDR3 DNA reads TGTGCCACCAGCAGAGATTATTCAGTTACAGGGGTCCATGAGCAGTTCTTC.

The rearrangement uses TRBV4-1 and TRBJ2-7; the match to TRBD1 covers 10 bases. V shed 7 bases, J shed 6 bases, and the junction held 6 bases outside the gene matches. The CDR3 covers 13 residues. Germline V lookup: CDR1 MGHRA, CDR2 YSYEKL. CDR3 DNA: TGCGCCAGCAAGGAGGACAGGGGGGGCGAGCAGTACTTC. Translating gives CASKEDRGGEQYF.

The V and J genes are TRBV6-5 and TRBJ1-2; D gene ambiguous. CDR3 length equals 13 residues. Germline loops: CDR1 MNHEY, CDR2 SVGAGI. Between the trimmed V and J ends, which lost 6 bases and 5 bases, there was a span of 13 bases. In DNA form, the CDR3 reads TGTGCCAGCAGCCTCGGACGGAGATATGGCTACACCTTC. It yields the protein CASSLGRRYGYTF.

The chain combines TRBV5-4 with TRBJ2-7, with 9 positions matching TRBD1. The V and J ends lost 2 bases and 2 bases, in that order; junction bases with no gene match: 11. The germline CDR1 and CDR2 sequences are SGHNT and YYREEE (reference sequence). This CDR3 is built from 17 residues. For the CDR3, the DNA is TGTGCCAGCAGCTTTAGTGCCGGGACAGGGCTTGCCTACGAGCAGTACTTC. Its protein is CASSFSAGTGLAYEQYF.

V and J are TRBV7-2 and TRBJ1-4; D call uncertain. Germline CDR1 and CDR2: SGHTA and FQGNSA. Trimming cost V 2 bases and J 8 bases, with 12 bases left between them. CDR3 length: 14 residues. The chain's CDR3 is CASSLRAGEEKLFF. CDR3 coding DNA: TGTGCCAGCAGCTTACGTGCCGGGGAAGAAAAACTGTTTTTT.

The chain joins TRBV7-8 to TRBJ1-6, with a tentative D call TRBD1 (5 bases). The CDR3 spans 16 residues. Trimming shortened V by 4 bases and J by 7 bases, and 17 bases separated the two germline ends. Germline V gene lookup returns CDR1 SGHVS and CDR2 FQNEAQ. CDR3 in DNA: TGTGCCAGCAGCTCCCTCAAGTGGCGGGGGAATTCACCCCTCCACTTT. This codes for CASSSLKWRGNSPLHF.

This clone turned up a few times. The rearrangement uses TRBV4-2 and TRBJ2-1; 11 bases match TRBD2. The CDR3 runs 18 residues. Germline V lookup: CDR1 LGHNA, CDR2 YNFKEQ. V shed 1 base and J 2 bases; nucleotides not matched to a gene: 7. The CDR3 is CASSQGPGLAATYNEQFF. The DNA of the CDR3 is TGTGCCAGCAGCCAAGGGCCGGGACTAGCGGCAACCTACAATGAGCAGTTCTTC.

This chain links TRBV12-5 with TRBJ1-3; perhaps TRBD1 as D (6 bases). The germline CDR1 and CDR2 sequences are LGHNT and FRNRAP. Deletions cut 0 bases from V and 0 bases from J, with 9 bases between. The CDR3 has 16 amino acids. DNA of the CDR3: TGTGCTAGTGGTTTGGTACAGGGAGACTCTGGAAACACCATATATTTT. This codes for CASGLVQGDSGNTIYF. Based on the CDR3 plus reference TRBV12-5 and TRBJ1-3, the full variable domain is DARVTQTPRHKVTEMGQEVTMRCQPILGHNTVFWYRQTMMQGLELLAYFRNRAPLDDSGMPKDRFSAEMPDATLATLKIQPSEPRDSAVYFCASGLVQGDSGNTIYFGEGSWLTVV.

The J gene is TRBJ2-3, the V gene TRBV19; TRBD1 aligns across 7 bases. Germline assignment: CDR1 LNHDA and CDR2 SQIVND (reference sequence). The CDR3 has 13 amino acids. V shed 4 bases and J 5 bases; nucleotides not matched to a gene: 3. CDR3 loop: CASSTPGGDTQYF. CDR3 sequence (DNA): TGTGCCAGTAGTACCCCAGGGGGAGATACGCAGTATTTT. The whole variable domain, filled in from reference TRBV19 and TRBJ2-3, reads DGGITQSPKYLFRKEGQNVTLSCEQNLNHDAMYWYRQDPGQGLRLIYYSQIVNDFQKGDIAEGYSVSREKKESFPLTVTSAQKNPTAFYLCASSTPGGDTQYFGPGTRLTVL.

J is TRBJ1-4 and V is TRBV23-1, with a possible D match to TRBD1 (5 bases). TRBV23-1 is an open reading frame whose function is uncertain. The CDR3 consists of 17 residues. V was shortened by 6 bases and J by 3 bases, with 20 bases between the two germline ends. The CDR3 sequence: CASSKRPKGAANEKLFF. The CDR3 DNA reads TGCGCCAGCAGCAAACGGCCCAAAGGGGCCGCTAATGAAAAACTGTTTTTT.